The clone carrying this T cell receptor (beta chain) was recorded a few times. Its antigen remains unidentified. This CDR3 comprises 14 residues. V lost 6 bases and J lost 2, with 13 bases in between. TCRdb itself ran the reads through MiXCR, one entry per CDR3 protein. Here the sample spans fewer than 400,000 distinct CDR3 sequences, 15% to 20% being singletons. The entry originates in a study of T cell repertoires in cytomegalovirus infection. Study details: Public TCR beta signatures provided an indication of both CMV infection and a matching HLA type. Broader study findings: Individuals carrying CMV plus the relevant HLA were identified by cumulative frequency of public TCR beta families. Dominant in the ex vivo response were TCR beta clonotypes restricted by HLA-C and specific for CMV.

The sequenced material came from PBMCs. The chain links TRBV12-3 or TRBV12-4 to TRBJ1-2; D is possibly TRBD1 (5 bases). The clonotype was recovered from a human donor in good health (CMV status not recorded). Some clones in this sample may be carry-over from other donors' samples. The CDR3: CASRSGTQNYGYTF. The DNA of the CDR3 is TGTGCCAGCAGGTCCGGGACTCAGAACTATGGCTACACCTTC.